Following are 29 T cell receptor beta chains from one sample sequenced in a study of blood T cell repertoires in COVID-19. The method was immunoSEQ multiplex PCR; TCRdb's version includes in-frame clones alone and lacks a portion of them. Found here are 350,000 to 400,000 clones, approximately 88% of them singletons; the top ten hold 2.5% to 3.5%. What was sequenced was peripheral blood. The receptors were sampled from a woman aged 25 to 39 with COVID-19, enrolled during active disease.

CDR3 protein: CASSEGQGYTEAFF. Written as DNA, the CDR3 is TGCGCCAGCAGTGAGGGACAGGGGTACACTGAAGCTTTCTTT. The V gene is TRBV10-1, the J gene TRBJ1-1; 9 nucleotides align to TRBD1. The V and J ends lost 2 bases and 3 bases, in that order; junction bases with no gene match: 1. Germline assignment: CDR1 WNHNN and CDR2 SYGVQD (reference sequence). There are 14 residues in the CDR3.

The chain is built from TRBV19 and TRBJ1-4; TRBD1 agrees at 7 bases. CDR3 length: 17 amino acids. V shed 1 base and J 8 bases; nucleotides not matched to a gene: 13. From germline, CDR1 is LNHDA and CDR2 SQIVND (reference sequence). CDR3 nucleotides: TGTGCCAGTAGTATAGGAGACAGGGCCCCATTTGACGAAAAACTGTTTTTT. It yields the protein CASSIGDRAPFDEKLFF.

The J gene is TRBJ2-4, the V gene TRBV30, with 11 bases aligning to TRBD2. The CDR3 contains 14 residues. The germline V gene has CDR1 GTSNPN and CDR2 SVGIG (reference sequence). V gave up 2 bases and J gave up 7 bases; unmatched junction bases: 4. The DNA for the CDR3 is TGTGCCTGGAGTCTAACTAGCGGGAGTAACATTCAGTACTTC. This codes for CAWSLTSGSNIQYF.

The genes are TRBV7-6 and TRBJ2-5; no firm D call. Trimming pared 3 bases from V and 5 bases from J, leaving 13 bases between. Germline values: CDR1 SGHVS, CDR2 FNYEAQ. This CDR3 is built from 14 residues. CDR3 sequence: CASSFLGDVETQYF. CDR3 DNA: TGTGCCAGCAGCTTCTTGGGCGACGTTGAGACCCAGTACTTC.

The chain links TRBV30 to TRBJ1-2, with D uncertain. Germline CDR1 is GTSNPN and CDR2 is SVGIG (reference sequence). The CDR3 runs 19 residues. Between the trimmed V and J ends, which lost 0 bases and 0 bases, there was a span of 23 bases. In nucleotides, the CDR3 is TGTGCCTGGAGTGTACGGGAGGGATCCGAAGTTTTAGCTAACTATGGCTACACCTTC. Its translation is CAWSVREGSEVLANYGYTF.

The chain employs TRBV28 and TRBJ2-7; a possible D gene is TRBD2 (6 bases). The CDR3 extends over 13 amino acids. Trimming stripped 2 bases from V and 3 bases from J, with 8 bases between. Germline lookup yields CDR1 MDHEN and CDR2 SYDVKM. CDR3 nucleotide sequence: TGTGCCAGCAGTTTAGGGGGGTACTACGAGCAGTACGTC. Encoded protein: CASSLGGYYEQYV.

The chain links TRBV4-1 to TRBJ2-3; TRBD2 matches at 10 bases. CDR1 and CDR2 (germline): MGHRA, YSYEKL. The junction had 5 bases not matched to a gene; V was cut back by 0 bases and J by 5 bases. The CDR3 totals 16 residues. CDR3 bases: TGCGCCAGCAGCCAAGATGATAGCGGGGGGTTAGATACGCAGTATTTT. The encoded protein is CASSQDDSGGLDTQYF.

This clone has only a few counts. V gene TRBV9 combines with J gene TRBJ1-4; 7 nucleotides align to TRBD1. V gave up 1 base and J gave up 6 bases; unmatched junction bases: 9. Per germline, CDR1 SGDLS and CDR2 YYNGEE. This CDR3 comprises 16 residues. CDR3 residues: CASSVRDFGTDEKLFF. The CDR3 DNA is TGTGCCAGCAGCGTAAGGGATTTCGGGACAGATGAAAAACTGTTTTTT.

The rearrangement links TRBV28 to TRBJ1-2; 7 bases are shared with TRBD1. This CDR3 spans 14 amino acids. Germline CDR1 MDHEN, CDR2 SYDVKM. With V trimmed by 4 bases and J by 0 bases, 2 bases remained unmatched. In DNA, the CDR3 is TGTGCCAGCAGTTCCGGGACAGCTAACTATGGCTACACCTTC. The encoded protein is CASSSGTANYGYTF.

This clone was seen only a few times. The CDR3 loop reads CASAPTGVKSPLHF. Here the CDR3 DNA reads TGTGCCAGCGCCCCGACAGGGGTAAAATCACCCCTCCACTTT. The chain combines TRBV6-5 with TRBJ1-6; 8 bases are shared with TRBD1. Per the germline V gene, CDR1 is MNHEY and CDR2 is SVGAGI. The CDR3 loop spans 14 amino acids. The J segment lost 10 bases and the V segment lost 8 bases, leaving 10 bases of the junction unmatched.

The V and J genes are TRBV10-1 and TRBJ1-6; TRBD1 matches 9 bases. V was pared by 0 bases and J by 8 bases, with 8 bases of the junction left unmatched. Germline V CDR1 and CDR2: WNHNN, SYGVQD (reference sequence). CDR3 length equals 17 residues. The CDR3 sequence is CASSESGDRVEDSPLHF. The CDR3 nucleotides read TGCGCCAGCAGTGAGTCGGGGGACAGGGTAGAGGATTCACCCCTCCACTTT.

The chain couples TRBV4-2 to TRBJ2-5; 10 nucleotides align to TRBD2. The CDR3 has 16 residues. After removal of 0 bases from V and 5 bases from J, the junction contained 6 bases not matched to a gene. In germline, CDR1 is LGHNA, CDR2 YNFKEQ. CDR3 coding DNA: TGTGCCAGCAGCCAAGAGCCTAGCGGGGGCATGGAGACCCAGTACTTC. Translation gives CASSQEPSGGMETQYF.

The genes are TRBV19 and TRBJ2-1, with a possible D match to TRBD1 (6 bases). Trimming pared 3 bases from V and 2 bases from J, leaving 11 bases between. CDR1 and CDR2 (germline): LNHDA, SQIVND (reference sequence). The CDR3 is made up of 15 amino acids. CDR3 loop: CASSMGAVPYNEQFF. CDR3 bases: TGTGCCAGTAGTATGGGGGCCGTACCCTACAATGAGCAGTTCTTC.

CDR3 sequence: CASSPAQDREETQYF. DNA for the CDR3: TGTGCCAGCTCCCCGGCCCAAGACAGAGAAGAGACCCAGTACTTC. The chain couples TRBV18 to TRBJ2-5; D is possibly TRBD1 (5 bases). Germline CDR1 reads KGHSH; CDR2 reads LQKENI. V was pared by 6 bases and J by 3 bases, with 17 bases between. CDR3 length: 15 residues.

The J gene is TRBJ1-3, the V gene TRBV11-2; D not certain. The CDR3 runs 15 residues. Germline CDR1 is SGHAT and CDR2 is FQNNGV. V lost 1 base and J lost 4, with 11 bases in between. CDR3: CASSLGPGSGNTIYF. CDR3 nucleotides: TGTGCCAGCAGCTTAGGTCCGGGTTCCGGAAACACCATATATTTT.

In this sample, this clone turned up once. The chain employs TRBV11-3 and TRBJ2-1, with D possibly being TRBD2 (5 bases). Germline CDR1 and CDR2: SGHNT and YENEEA. V was trimmed by 5 bases and J by 4 bases, leaving 15 bases between them. The CDR3 sequence is 15 residues long. CDR3 region: CASSLEGGGYNEQFF. The CDR3 nucleotides are TGTGCCAGCAGCCTTGAGGGCGGCGGGTACAATGAGCAGTTCTTC.

CDR3 DNA: TGCGCCAGCAGCCAACACCGGACAGGGGGAGATGAAAAACTGTTTTTT. This translates into CASSQHRTGGDEKLFF. The V and J genes are TRBV4-1 and TRBJ1-4; 10 nucleotides line up with TRBD1. After removal of 2 bases from V and 6 bases from J, the junction contained 6 bases not matched to a gene. Per the germline V gene, CDR1 is MGHRA and CDR2 is YSYEKL. The CDR3 consists of 16 residues.

The CDR3 region has the DNA TGTGCCAGCTCACCCCAACTAGCGCCCGATACGCAGTATTTT. Its protein is CASSPQLAPDTQYF. The chain couples TRBV18 to TRBJ2-3, with 7 bases that match TRBD2. The germline gives CDR1 KGHSH, CDR2 LQKENI. This CDR3 comprises 14 residues. The J segment lost 6 bases and the V segment lost 3 bases, leaving 6 bases of the junction unmatched. Drawing the rest from reference TRBV18 and TRBJ2-3, the complete variable domain is NAGVMQNPRHLVRRRGQEARLRCSPMKGHSHVYWYRQLPEEGLKFMVYLQKENIIDESGMPKERFSAEFPKEGPSILRIQQVVRGDSAAYFCASSPQLAPDTQYFGPGTRLTVL.

The gene calls are TRBV11-3 and TRBJ1-1; D is ambiguous. V lost 1 base and J 0 bases, leaving 6 bases between the germline ends. The germline V gene has CDR1 SGHNT and CDR2 YENEEA. The CDR3 covers 14 residues. CDR3 nucleotide sequence: TGTGCCAGCAGCTTAGCCGGGGTGAACACTGAAGCTTTCTTT. Amino acids: CASSLAGVNTEAFF.

This chain connects TRBV7-9 to TRBJ2-6, with D perhaps TRBD2 (7 bases). V gave up 5 bases and J gave up 1 base, with 15 bases separating them. This CDR3 has 17 amino acids. Looked up from germline, CDR1 is SEHNR and CDR2 is FQNEAQ (reference sequence). The CDR3, as DNA: TGTGCCAGCAGCCCCAGGGGAGGGCGGTCTGGGGCCAACGTCCTGACTTTC. It codes for CASSPRGGRSGANVLTF.

The CDR3 spells CAGGGGGAGTQYF. CDR3 in DNA: TGTGCCGGGGGGGGTGGCGGCGCAGGCACGCAGTATTTT. The V gene is TRBV30, the J gene TRBJ2-3, with 7 bases that match TRBD2. This CDR3 comprises 13 residues. Germline CDR1 GTSNPN, CDR2 SVGIG (reference sequence). V shed 8 bases and J 9 bases; nucleotides not matched to a gene: 14.

The rearrangement links TRBV6-2 or TRBV6-3 to TRBJ2-2, with D hard to call. The ends were cut back, 0 bases at V and 3 bases at J, with 8 bases in the middle. Germline V lookup: CDR1 MNHEY, CDR2 SVGEGT. CDR3 length: 15 amino acids. CDR3 nucleotides: TGTGCCAGCAGTTACTCAATACAGCACACCGGGGAGCTGTTTTTT. Its translation is CASSYSIQHTGELFF.

This clone was detected many times. The chain combines TRBV24-1 with TRBJ1-5; 9 bases map to TRBD1. CDR3 size: 13 residues. Germline-derived CDR1 and CDR2 are KGHDR and SFDVKD. The J segment lost 8 bases and the V segment lost 4 bases, leaving 2 bases of the junction unmatched. The DNA of the CDR3 is TGTGCCACCAGTGAGGGACAGGGTGAGCCCCAGCATTTT. Translated, it gives CATSEGQGEPQHF.

This clone was seen a single time. The CDR3 here is CASSLARSSTDTQYF. CDR3 bases: TGCGCCAGCAGCCTGGCGAGGTCTAGCACAGATACGCAGTATTTT. This chain connects TRBV4-3 to TRBJ2-3; no definite D call. The CDR3 totals 15 residues. With 4 bases removed from V and 0 bases from J, the gap between germline ends came to 11 bases. Looked up from germline, CDR1 is LGHNA and CDR2 is YSLEER.

The chain joins TRBV4-1 to TRBJ1-1, with D perhaps matching TRBD1 (5 bases). V dropped 1 base and J dropped 3 bases, with 18 bases sitting between them. CDR3 length: 17 amino acids. Germline assignment: CDR1 MGHRA and CDR2 YSYEKL. CDR3 loop: CASSQGRRGGQDTEAFF. The CDR3 region has the DNA TGCGCCAGCAGCCAAGGGAGGCGGGGGGGTCAGGACACTGAAGCTTTCTTT.

The rearrangement uses TRBV5-6 and TRBJ1-5; 7 bases agree with TRBD1. The CDR3 runs to 16 residues. Germline lookup yields CDR1 SGHDT and CDR2 YYEEEE. With V trimmed by 4 bases and J by 9 bases, 16 bases remained unmatched. The CDR3 region is CASSNRQRGLGGPQHF. CDR3 bases: TGTGCCAGCAGCAATCGACAGAGGGGGCTCGGGGGGCCCCAGCATTTT.

The chain uses TRBV28 and TRBJ1-2; tentatively, D is TRBD1 (5 bases). The CDR3 is made up of 15 amino acids. Trimming took off 4 bases at V and 0 bases at J, with 12 bases between the two ends. CDR1 and CDR2 from the germline V gene are MDHEN and SYDVKM. Written as DNA, the CDR3 is TGTGCCAGCAGTTCGGAGACAGCAGCTAACTATGGCTACACCTTC. This gives the protein CASSSETAANYGYTF.

V is TRBV11-2 and J is TRBJ2-1, with D possibly being TRBD2 (7 bases). CDR1 SGHAT and CDR2 FQNNGV come from the germline V gene. Trimming took off 1 base at V and 3 bases at J, with 10 bases between the two ends. The CDR3 length is 15 residues. The CDR3 nucleotides are TGTGCCAGCAGCTTAGGGGGGGGCCTCTACAATGAGCAGTTCTTC. Amino acids: CASSLGGGLYNEQFF.

The V gene is TRBV10-3, the J gene TRBJ1-5, with D perhaps TRBD1 (6 bases). Looked up from germline, CDR1 is ENHRY and CDR2 is SYGVKD. V lost 5 bases and J 4 bases, leaving 12 bases between the germline ends. The CDR3 is 14 residues long. The CDR3 here is CAISPTGTNQPQHF. In DNA form, the CDR3 reads TGTGCCATCAGTCCTACAGGGACAAATCAGCCCCAGCATTTT.